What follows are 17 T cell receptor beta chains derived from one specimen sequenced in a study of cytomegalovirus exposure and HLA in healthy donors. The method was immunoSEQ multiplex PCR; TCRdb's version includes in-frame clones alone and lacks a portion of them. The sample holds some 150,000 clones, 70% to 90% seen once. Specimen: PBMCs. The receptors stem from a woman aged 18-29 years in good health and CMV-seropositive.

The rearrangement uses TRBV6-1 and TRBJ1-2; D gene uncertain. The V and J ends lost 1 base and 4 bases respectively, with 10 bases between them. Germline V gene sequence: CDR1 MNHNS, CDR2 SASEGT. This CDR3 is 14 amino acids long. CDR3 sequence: CASSEVDTAYGYTF. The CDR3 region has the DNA TGTGCCAGCAGTGAAGTCGACACCGCCTATGGCTACACCTTC.

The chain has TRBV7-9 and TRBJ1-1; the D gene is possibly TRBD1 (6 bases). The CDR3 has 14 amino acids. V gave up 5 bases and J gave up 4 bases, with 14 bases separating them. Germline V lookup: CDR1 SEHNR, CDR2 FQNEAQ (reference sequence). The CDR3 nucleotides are TGTGCCAGCAGCCACGGGGGGCCCGGCACTGAAGCTTTCTTT. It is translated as CASSHGGPGTEAFF.

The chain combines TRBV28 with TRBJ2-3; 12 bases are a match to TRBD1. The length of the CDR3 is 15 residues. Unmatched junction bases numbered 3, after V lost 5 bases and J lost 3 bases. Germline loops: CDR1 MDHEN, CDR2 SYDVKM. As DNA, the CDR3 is TGTGCCAGCAGTCGGGGACAGGGGGCAACAGATACGCAGTATTTT. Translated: CASSRGQGATDTQYF.

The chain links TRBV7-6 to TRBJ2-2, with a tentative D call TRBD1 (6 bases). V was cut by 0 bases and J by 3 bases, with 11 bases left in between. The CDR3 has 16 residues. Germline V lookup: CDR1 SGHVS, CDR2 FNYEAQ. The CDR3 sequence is CASSLAPRGDTGELFF. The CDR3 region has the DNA TGTGCCAGCAGCTTAGCCCCCAGGGGAGACACCGGGGAGCTGTTTTTT.

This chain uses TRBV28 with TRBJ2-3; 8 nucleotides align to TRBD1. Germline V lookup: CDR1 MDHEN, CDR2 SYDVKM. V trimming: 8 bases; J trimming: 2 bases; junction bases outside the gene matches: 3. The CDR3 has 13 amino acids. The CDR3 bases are TGTGCCAGCTGGGACAGGCACACAGATACGCAGTATTTT. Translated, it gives CASWDRHTDTQYF.

The CDR3 region is CASRVPQGTHGYTF. In DNA, the CDR3 is TGTGCCAGCAGAGTACCACAGGGGACCCATGGCTACACCTTC. The V gene is TRBV6-6, the J gene TRBJ1-2; 7 bases map to TRBD1. Germline values: CDR1 MNHNY, CDR2 SVGAGI (reference sequence). V was clipped by 6 bases and J by 6 bases; unmatched bases: 10. The CDR3 is made up of 14 amino acids.

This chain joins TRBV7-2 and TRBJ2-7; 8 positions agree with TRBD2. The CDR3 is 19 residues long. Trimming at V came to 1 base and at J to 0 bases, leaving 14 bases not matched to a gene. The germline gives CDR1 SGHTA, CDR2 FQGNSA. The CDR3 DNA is TGTGCCAGCAGCTTAGTCACGGGCGGGCTAGCGGGTTCCTCCTACGAGCAGTACTTC. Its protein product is CASSLVTGGLAGSSYEQYF.

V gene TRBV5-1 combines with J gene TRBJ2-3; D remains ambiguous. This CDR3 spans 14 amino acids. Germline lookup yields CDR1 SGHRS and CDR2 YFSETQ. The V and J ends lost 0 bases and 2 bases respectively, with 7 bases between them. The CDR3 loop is CASSLEAYTDTQYF. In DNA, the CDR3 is TGCGCCAGCAGCTTGGAAGCGTACACAGATACGCAGTATTTT.

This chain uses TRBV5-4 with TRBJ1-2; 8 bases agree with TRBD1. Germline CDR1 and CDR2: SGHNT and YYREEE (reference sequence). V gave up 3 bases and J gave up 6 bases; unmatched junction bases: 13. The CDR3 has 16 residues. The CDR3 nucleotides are TGTGCCAGCAGCTGGGGGAGACAGGGGCCGGGGGATGGCTACACCTTC. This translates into CASSWGRQGPGDGYTF.

The CDR3 sequence: CASSALGARQFF. Here the CDR3 DNA reads TGTGCCAGCAGTGCCCTTGGAGCTCGGCAGTTCTTC. The chain carries TRBV6-1 and TRBJ2-1; no clear D. Germline CDR1 reads MNHNS; CDR2 reads SASEGT. CDR3 length equals 12 residues. The V end was cut by 4 bases, the J end by 12 bases, with 13 bases between.

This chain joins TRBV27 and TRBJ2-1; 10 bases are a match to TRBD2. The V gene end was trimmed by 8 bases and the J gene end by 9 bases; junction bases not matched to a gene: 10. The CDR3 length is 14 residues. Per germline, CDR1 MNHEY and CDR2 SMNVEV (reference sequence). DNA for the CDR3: TGTGCCAGCCAATGGGCTAGCGGGAGCATTGAGCAGTTCTTC. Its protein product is CASQWASGSIEQFF.

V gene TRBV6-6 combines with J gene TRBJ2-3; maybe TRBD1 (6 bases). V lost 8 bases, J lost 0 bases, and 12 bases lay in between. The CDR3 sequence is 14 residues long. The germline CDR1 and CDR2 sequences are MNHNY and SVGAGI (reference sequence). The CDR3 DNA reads TGTGCCAGCGTAACGGGACATAGCACAGATACGCAGTATTTT. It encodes CASVTGHSTDTQYF.

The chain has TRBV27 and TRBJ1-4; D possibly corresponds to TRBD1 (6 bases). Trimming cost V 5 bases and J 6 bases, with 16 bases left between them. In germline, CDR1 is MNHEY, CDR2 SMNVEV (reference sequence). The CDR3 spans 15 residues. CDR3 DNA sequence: TGTGCCAGCAGTACCCAGGGGTACTCGGATGAAAAACTGTTTTTT. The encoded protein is CASSTQGYSDEKLFF.

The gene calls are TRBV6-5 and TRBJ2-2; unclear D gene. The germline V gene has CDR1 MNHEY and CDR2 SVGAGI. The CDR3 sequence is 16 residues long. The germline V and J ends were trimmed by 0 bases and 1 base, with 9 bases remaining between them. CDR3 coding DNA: TGTGCCAGCAGTTACTCGAACAGCCTGAACACCGGGGAGCTGTTTTTT. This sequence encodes CASSYSNSLNTGELFF.

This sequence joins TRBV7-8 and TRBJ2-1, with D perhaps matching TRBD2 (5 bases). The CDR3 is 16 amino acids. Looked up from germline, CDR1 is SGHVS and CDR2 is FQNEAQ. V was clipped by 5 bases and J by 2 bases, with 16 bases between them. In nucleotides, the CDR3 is TGTGCCAGCAGCCCCCCGGCAGCGGTTCCCTACAATGAGCAGTTCTTC. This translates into CASSPPAAVPYNEQFF. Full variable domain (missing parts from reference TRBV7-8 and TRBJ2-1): GAGVSQSPRYKVAKRGQDVALRCDPISGHVSLFWYQQALGQGPEFLTYFQNEAQLDKSGLPSDRFFAERPEGSVSTLKIQRTQQEDSAVYLCASSPPAAVPYNEQFFGPGTRLTVL.

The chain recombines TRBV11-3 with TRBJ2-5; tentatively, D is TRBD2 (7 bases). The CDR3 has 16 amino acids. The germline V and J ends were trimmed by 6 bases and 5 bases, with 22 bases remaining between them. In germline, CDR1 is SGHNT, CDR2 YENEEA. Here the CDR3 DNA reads TGTGCCAGCAGAGAACCCTCGGGGGGCCCGTCGGAGACCCAGTACTTC. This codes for CASREPSGGPSETQYF. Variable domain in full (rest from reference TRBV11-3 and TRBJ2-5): EAGVVQSPRYKIIEKKQPVAFWCNPISGHNTLYWYLQNLGQGPELLIRYENEEAVDDSQLPKDRFSAERLKGVDSTLKIQPAELGDSAVYLCASREPSGGPSETQYFGPGTRLLVL.

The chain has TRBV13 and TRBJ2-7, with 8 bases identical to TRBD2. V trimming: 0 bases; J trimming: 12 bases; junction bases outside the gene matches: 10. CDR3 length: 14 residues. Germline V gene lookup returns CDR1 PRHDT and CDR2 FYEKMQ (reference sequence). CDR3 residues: CASSLGEGAGELYF. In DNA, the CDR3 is TGTGCCAGCAGCTTAGGCGAGGGAGCGGGAGAGTTGTACTTC.